Listed here is a single TCR beta chain. Its antigen is undetermined. The assay was immunoSEQ multiplex PCR, and TCRdb's table has in-frame clones only and misses some. Here the sample spans over 15,000 clones, less than 85% being singletons. The source of the sample is a study of OX40 agonist ivuxolimab in advanced cancers. The wider study: Cancers in dose escalation were hepatocellular, melanoma, renal cell and head and neck.

Points from the study as a whole: Relative to CD4+ cells, CD8+ T cells on average had more expanded clones. At 0.1 to 3.0 mg/kg, CD4+ and CD8+ blood T cells expanded clonally by week 6.

Germline assignment: CDR1 LNHDA and CDR2 SQIVND (reference sequence). The V and J ends lost 4 bases and 4 bases respectively, with 14 bases between them. The CDR3 totals 14 residues. This sequence was found in an adult with an advanced solid tumor such as melanoma, head and neck, liver or kidney cancer. The V and J genes are TRBV19 and TRBJ2-7; D possibly corresponds to TRBD2 (6 bases). The sample was CD4+ or CD8+ T cells sorted from blood, taken in a trial of the OX40 agonist ivuxolimab. CDR3: CASSTPGTEYEQYF. CDR3 coding DNA: TGTGCCAGTAGTACTCCCGGGACTGAGTACGAGCAGTACTTC. Full variable domain (missing parts from reference TRBV19 and TRBJ2-7): DGGITQSPKYLFRKEGQNVTLSCEQNLNHDAMYWYRQDPGQGLRLIYYSQIVNDFQKGDIAEGYSVSREKKESFPLTVTSAQKNPTAFYLCASSTPGTEYEQYFGPGTRLTVT.